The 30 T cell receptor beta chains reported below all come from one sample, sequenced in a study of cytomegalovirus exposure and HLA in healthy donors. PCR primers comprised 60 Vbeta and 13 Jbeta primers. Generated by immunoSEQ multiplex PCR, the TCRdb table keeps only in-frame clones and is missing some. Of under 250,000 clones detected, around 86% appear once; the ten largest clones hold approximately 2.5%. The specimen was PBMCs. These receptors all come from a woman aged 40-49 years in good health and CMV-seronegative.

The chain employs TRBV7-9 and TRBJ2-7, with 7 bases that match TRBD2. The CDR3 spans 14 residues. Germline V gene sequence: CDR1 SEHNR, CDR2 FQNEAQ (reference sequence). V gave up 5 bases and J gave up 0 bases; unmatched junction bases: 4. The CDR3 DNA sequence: TGTGCCAGCAGCCGGCGGGACTACTCCTACGAGCAGTACTTC. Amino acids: CASSRRDYSYEQYF.

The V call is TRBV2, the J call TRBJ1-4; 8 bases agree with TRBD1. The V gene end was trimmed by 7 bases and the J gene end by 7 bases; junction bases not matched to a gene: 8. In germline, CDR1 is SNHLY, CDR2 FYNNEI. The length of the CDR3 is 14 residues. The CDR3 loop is CASNKQGDREKLFF. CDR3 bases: TGTGCCAGCAATAAACAGGGGGACCGTGAAAAACTGTTTTTT.

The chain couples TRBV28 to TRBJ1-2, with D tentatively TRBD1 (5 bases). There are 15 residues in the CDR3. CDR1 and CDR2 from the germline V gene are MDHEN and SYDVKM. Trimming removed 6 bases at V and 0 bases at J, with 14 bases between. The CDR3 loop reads CASRSTGPTNYGYTF. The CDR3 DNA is TGTGCCAGCAGAAGTACAGGCCCGACTAACTATGGCTACACCTTC.

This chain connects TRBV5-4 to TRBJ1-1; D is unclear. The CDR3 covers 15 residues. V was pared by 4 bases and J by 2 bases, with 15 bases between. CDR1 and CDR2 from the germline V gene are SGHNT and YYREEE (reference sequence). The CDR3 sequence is CASSLPEGFNTEAFF. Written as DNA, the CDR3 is TGTGCCAGCAGCCTACCCGAGGGTTTTAACACTGAAGCTTTCTTT.

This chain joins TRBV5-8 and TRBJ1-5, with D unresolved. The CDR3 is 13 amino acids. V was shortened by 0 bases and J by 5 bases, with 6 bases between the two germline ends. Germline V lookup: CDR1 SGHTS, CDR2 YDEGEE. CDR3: CASSLARYQPQHF. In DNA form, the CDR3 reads TGTGCCAGCAGCTTGGCCAGATATCAGCCCCAGCATTTT. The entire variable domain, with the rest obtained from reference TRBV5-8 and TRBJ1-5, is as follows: EAGVTQSPTHLIKTRGQQATLRCSPISGHTSVYWYQQALGLGLQFLLWYDEGEERNRGNFPPRFSGRQFPNYSSELNVNALELEDSALYLCASSLARYQPQHFGDGTRLSIL.

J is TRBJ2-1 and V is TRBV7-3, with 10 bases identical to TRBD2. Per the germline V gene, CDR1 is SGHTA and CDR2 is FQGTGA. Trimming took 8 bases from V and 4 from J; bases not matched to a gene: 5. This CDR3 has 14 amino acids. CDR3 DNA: TGTGCCAGCGGTACTAGCGGGGCTTACAATGAGCAGTTCTTC. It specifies CASGTSGAYNEQFF.

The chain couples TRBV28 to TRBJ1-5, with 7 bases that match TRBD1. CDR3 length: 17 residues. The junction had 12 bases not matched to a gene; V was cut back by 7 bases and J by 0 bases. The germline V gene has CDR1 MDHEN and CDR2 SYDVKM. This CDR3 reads CASTQWKTGISNQPQHF. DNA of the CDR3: TGTGCCAGCACCCAGTGGAAGACAGGGATTAGCAATCAGCCCCAGCATTTT.

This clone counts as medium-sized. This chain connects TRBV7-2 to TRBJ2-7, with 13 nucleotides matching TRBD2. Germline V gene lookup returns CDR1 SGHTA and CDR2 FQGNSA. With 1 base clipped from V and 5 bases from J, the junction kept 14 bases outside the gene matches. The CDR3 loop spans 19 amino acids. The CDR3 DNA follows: TGTGCCAGCAGCTTAGTTGGAGCGGGACTAGCGGGAAGGTTCCACGAGCAGTACTTC. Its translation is CASSLVGAGLAGRFHEQYF. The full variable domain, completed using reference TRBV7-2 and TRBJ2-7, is GAGVSQSPSNKVTEKGKDVELRCDPISGHTALYWYRQSLGQGLEFLIYFQGNSAPDKSGLPSDRFSAERTGGSVSTLTIQRTQQEDSAVYLCASSLVGAGLAGRFHEQYFGPGTRLTVT.

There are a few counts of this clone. The CDR3 region has the DNA TGTGCCAGCAGCTTAGACCAATGGAGGGACTCAAGGTCAGATACGCAGTATTTT. Its translation: CASSLDQWRDSRSDTQYF. V is TRBV11-3 and J is TRBJ2-3; D might be TRBD2 (6 bases). This CDR3 is 18 amino acids long. CDR1 is SGHNT and CDR2 is YENEEA in the germline V gene. The ends were cut back, 0 bases at V and 4 bases at J, with 20 bases in the middle.

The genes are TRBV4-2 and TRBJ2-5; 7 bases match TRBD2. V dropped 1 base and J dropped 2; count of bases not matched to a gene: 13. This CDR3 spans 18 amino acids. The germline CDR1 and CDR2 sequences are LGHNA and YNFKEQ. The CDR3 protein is CASSQGVSLGGGQETQYF. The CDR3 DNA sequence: TGTGCCAGCAGCCAAGGGGTATCCTTGGGGGGGGGACAAGAGACCCAGTACTTC.

The CDR3 loop is CASSLETTNYGYTF. CDR3 nucleotide sequence: TGTGCCAGCAGCTTAGAGACAACCAACTATGGCTACACCTTC. The chain has TRBV7-3 and TRBJ1-2; D is unresolved. The CDR3 spans 14 residues. V lost 2 bases and J lost 2, with 9 bases in between. CDR1 and CDR2 (germline): SGHTA, FQGTGA.

CDR3 protein: CASSIRRDGEVEYF. The DNA of the CDR3 is TGTGCCAGTAGTATCCGGCGGGACGGGGAAGTGGAGTACTTC. The chain combines TRBV19 with TRBJ2-7; D is perhaps TRBD2 (6 bases). From germline, CDR1 is LNHDA and CDR2 SQIVND (reference sequence). Trimming cost V 3 bases and J 11 bases, with 20 bases left between them. CDR3 length equals 14 residues. Based on the CDR3 plus reference TRBV19 and TRBJ2-7, the full variable domain is DGGITQSPKYLFRKEGQNVTLSCEQNLNHDAMYWYRQDPGQGLRLIYYSQIVNDFQKGDIAEGYSVSREKKESFPLTVTSAQKNPTAFYLCASSIRRDGEVEYFGPGTRLTVT.

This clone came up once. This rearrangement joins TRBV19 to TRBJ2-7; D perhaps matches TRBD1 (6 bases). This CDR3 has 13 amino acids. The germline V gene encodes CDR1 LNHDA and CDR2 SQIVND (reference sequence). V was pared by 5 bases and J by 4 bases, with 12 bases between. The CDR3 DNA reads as TGTGCCAGTAGTGACCGGGACAAATACGAGCAGTACTTC. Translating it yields CASSDRDKYEQYF.

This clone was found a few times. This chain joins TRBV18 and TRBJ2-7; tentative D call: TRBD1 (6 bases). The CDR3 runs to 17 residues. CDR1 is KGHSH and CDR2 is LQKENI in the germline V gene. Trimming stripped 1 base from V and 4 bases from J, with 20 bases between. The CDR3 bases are TGTGCCAGCTCACCACGGGCCAGGCAGGGGTTGATATACGAGCAGTACTTC. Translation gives CASSPRARQGLIYEQYF.

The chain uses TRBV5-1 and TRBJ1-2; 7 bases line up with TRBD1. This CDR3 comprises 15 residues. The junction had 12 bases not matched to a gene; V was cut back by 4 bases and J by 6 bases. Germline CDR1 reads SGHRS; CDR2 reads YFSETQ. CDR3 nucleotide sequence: TGCGCCAGCAGCGACTTGCAGGGGGTGGCGGATGGCTACACCTTC. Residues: CASSDLQGVADGYTF. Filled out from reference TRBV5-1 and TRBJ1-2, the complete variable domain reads KAGVTQTPRYLIKTRGQQVTLSCSPISGHRSVSWYQQTPGQGLQFLFEYFSETQRNKGNFPGRFSGRQFSNSRSEMNVSTLELGDSALYLCASSDLQGVADGYTFGSGTRLTVV.

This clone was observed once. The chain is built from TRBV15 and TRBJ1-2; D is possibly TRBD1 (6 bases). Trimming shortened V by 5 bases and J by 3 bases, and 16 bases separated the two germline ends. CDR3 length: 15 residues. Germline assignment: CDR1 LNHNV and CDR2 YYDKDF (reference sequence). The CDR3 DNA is TGTGCCACCAGCGGCCCCCCAGGGGCGGACTATGGCTACACCTTC. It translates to CATSGPPGADYGYTF.

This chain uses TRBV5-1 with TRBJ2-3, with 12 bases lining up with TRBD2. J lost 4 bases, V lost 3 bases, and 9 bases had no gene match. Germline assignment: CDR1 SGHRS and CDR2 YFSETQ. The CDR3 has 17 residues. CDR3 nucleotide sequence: TGCGCCAGCAGCTGGACTCTAGCGGGAGGGCCCGCAGATACGCAGTATTTT. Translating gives CASSWTLAGGPADTQYF.

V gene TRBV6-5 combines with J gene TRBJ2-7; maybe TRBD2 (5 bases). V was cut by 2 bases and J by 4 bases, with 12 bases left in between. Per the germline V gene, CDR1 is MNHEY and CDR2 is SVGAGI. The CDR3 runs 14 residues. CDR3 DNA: TGTGCCAGCAGTTACGGGAGTGAGTATTACGAGCAGTACTTC. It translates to CASSYGSEYYEQYF.

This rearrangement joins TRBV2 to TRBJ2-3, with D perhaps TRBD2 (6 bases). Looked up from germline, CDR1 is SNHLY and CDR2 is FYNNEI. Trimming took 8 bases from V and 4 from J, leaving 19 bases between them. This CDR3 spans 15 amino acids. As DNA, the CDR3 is TGTGCCAGCGGAAAGGGAGGTTCGTTGGCAGATACGCAGTATTTT. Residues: CASGKGGSLADTQYF.

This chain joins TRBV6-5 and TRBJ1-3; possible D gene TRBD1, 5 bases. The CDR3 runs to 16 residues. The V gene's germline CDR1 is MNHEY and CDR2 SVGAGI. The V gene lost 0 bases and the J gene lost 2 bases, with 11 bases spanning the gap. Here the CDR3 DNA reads TGTGCCAGCAGTTACTCGGGCAGGGCTCCTGGAAACACCATATATTTT. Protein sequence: CASSYSGRAPGNTIYF.

For the CDR3, the DNA is TGTGCCAGCAGTCCGACAGGGGGGTGGGACTATGGCTACACCTTC. Protein sequence: CASSPTGGWDYGYTF. The J gene is TRBJ1-2, the V gene TRBV28; TRBD1 aligns across 9 bases. This CDR3 has 15 residues. From germline, CDR1 is MDHEN and CDR2 SYDVKM. V dropped 5 bases and J dropped 3; count of bases not matched to a gene: 7.

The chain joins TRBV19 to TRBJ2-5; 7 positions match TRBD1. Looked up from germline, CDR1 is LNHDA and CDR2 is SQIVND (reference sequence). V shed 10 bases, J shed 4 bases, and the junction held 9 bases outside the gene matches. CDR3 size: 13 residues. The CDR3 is CATSQGSPETQYF. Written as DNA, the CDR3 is TGTGCCACCTCACAGGGGTCCCCAGAGACCCAGTACTTC.

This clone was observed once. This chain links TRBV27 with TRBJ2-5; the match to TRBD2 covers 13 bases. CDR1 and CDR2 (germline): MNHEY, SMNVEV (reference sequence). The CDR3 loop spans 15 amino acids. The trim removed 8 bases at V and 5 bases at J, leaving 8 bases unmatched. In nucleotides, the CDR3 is TGTGCCAGCGGGAGACTAGCGGGAGGAATGGAGACCCAGTACTTC. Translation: CASGRLAGGMETQYF.

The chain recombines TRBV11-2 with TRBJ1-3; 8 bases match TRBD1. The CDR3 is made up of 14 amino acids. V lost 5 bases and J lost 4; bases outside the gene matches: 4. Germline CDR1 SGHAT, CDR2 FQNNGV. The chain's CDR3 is CASSQNRGGNTIYF. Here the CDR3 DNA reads TGTGCCAGCAGCCAAAACAGGGGGGGAAACACCATATATTTT.

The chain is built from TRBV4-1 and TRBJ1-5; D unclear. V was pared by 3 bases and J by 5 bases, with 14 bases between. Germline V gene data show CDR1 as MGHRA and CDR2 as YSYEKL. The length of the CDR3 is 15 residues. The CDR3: CASSHPESSYQPQHF. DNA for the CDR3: TGCGCCAGCAGCCACCCCGAATCGAGTTATCAGCCCCAGCATTTT.

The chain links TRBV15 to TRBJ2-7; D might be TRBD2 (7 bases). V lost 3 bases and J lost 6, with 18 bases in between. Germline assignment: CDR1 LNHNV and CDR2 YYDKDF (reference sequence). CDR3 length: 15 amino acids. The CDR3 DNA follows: TGTGCCACCAGCAGCGGGGGGCTAGCGGCCGGCGAGCAGTACTTC. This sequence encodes CATSSGGLAAGEQYF. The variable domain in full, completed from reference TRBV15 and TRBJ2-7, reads DAMVIQNPRYQVTQFGKPVTLSCSQTLNHNVMYWYQQKSSQAPKLLFHYYDKDFNNEADTPDNFQSRRPNTSFCFLDIRSPGLGDTAMYLCATSSGGLAAGEQYFGPGTRLTVT.

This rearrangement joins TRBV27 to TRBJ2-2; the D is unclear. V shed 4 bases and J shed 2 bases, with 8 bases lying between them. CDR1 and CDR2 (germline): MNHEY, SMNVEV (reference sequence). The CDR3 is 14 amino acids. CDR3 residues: CASSSIDNTGELFF. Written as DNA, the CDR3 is TGTGCCAGCAGTTCAATAGATAACACCGGGGAGCTGTTTTTT.

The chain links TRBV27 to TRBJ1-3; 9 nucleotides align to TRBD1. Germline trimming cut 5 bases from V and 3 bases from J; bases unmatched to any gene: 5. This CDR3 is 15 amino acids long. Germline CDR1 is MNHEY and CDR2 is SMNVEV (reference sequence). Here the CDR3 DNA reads TGTGCCAGCAGTATAGGACAGGGGTTTGGAAACACCATATATTTT. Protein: CASSIGQGFGNTIYF.

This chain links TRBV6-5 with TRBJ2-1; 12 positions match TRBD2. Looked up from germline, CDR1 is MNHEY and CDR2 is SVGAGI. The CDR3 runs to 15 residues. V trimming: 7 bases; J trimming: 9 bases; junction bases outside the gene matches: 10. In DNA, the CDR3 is TGTGCCAGCACCATCGGACTAGCGGGAAGTACTGAGCAGTTCTTC. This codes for CASTIGLAGSTEQFF.

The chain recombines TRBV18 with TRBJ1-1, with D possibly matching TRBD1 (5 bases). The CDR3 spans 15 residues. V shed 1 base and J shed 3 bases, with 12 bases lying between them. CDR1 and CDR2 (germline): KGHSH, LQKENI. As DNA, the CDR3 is TGTGCCAGCTCACCACGGTGGGGCCGGGACACTGAAGCTTTCTTT. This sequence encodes CASSPRWGRDTEAFF. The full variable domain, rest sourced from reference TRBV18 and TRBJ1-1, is NAGVMQNPRHLVRRRGQEARLRCSPMKGHSHVYWYRQLPEEGLKFMVYLQKENIIDESGMPKERFSAEFPKEGPSILRIQQVVRGDSAAYFCASSPRWGRDTEAFFGQGTRLTVV.